This is a list of T cell receptor beta chains from one sample in a study of blood T cell repertoires in COVID-19. The assay was immunoSEQ multiplex PCR, and TCRdb's table has in-frame clones only and misses some. This table holds around 220,000 clones, approximately 91% found once. Sequenced sample: peripheral blood. These receptors originate from a middle-aged woman who had recovered from COVID-19. Each CDR3 is given with its conserved first and last residue. D genes are given only for firm matches. The listing skips clone size in some rows; elsewhere it reads once, few, many or a size class.

v_gene,d_gene,j_gene,abundance,CDR3nt,CDR3aa
TRBV29-1,.,TRBJ1-3,.,TGCAGCACCTGGGGGGGTACCTCTGGAAACACCATATATTTT,CSTWGGTSGNTIYF
TRBV24-1,.,TRBJ2-1,.,TGTGCCACCAGTGATTTGACCCCCGGGGGTCGGGAGTCCTACAATGAGCAGTTCTTC,CATSDLTPGGRESYNEQFF
TRBV7-3,TRBD1,TRBJ2-3,.,TGTGCCAGCAGCTCGGGACAGGGGAACACAGATACGCAGTATTTT,CASSSGQGNTDTQYF
TRBV7-7,TRBD2,TRBJ2-1,once,TGTGCTAGCAGCACCAAACCCGGGACTAGCGTCGGGAGCTCCTACAATGAGCAGTTCTTC,CASSTKPGTSVGSSYNEQFF
TRBV6-5,.,TRBJ1-3,.,TGTGCCAGCAGCTTGGACTCTTTTGGTGGAAACACCATATATTTT,CASSLDSFGGNTIYF
TRBV7-9,.,TRBJ2-1,.,TGTGCCAGCAGGGGCCCAGGGTTAGCCTACAATGAGCAGTTCTTC,CASRGPGLAYNEQFF
TRBV9,TRBD2,TRBJ2-1,once,TGTGCCAGCAGCGTAGCAAGCGGGGGCCCCCAATCCTACAATGAGCAGTTCTTC,CASSVASGGPQSYNEQFF
TRBV7-6,.,TRBJ2-2,.,TGTGCCAGCAGCTTAGGGACACTTGACACCGGGGAGCTGTTTTTT,CASSLGTLDTGELFF
TRBV7-2,TRBD1,TRBJ1-1,.,TGTGCCAGCAGCCCCCGACAGGGCCCGAACACTGAAGCTTTCTTT,CASSPRQGPNTEAFF
TRBV7-3,.,TRBJ2-3,.,TGTGCCAGCAGCTTAGGCGGACTCCGCGGGGATACGCAGTATTTT,CASSLGGLRGDTQYF
TRBV5-6,.,TRBJ2-7,.,TGTGCCAGCGTGGGGTGGAGGGGAAACTCCTACGAGCAGTACTTC,CASVGWRGNSYEQYF
TRBV6-1,.,TRBJ1-5,.,TGTGCCAGCAGTGTTCTAATACGGGTTAGCAATCAGCCCCAGCATTTT,CASSVLIRVSNQPQHF